This T cell receptor beta chain was identified during a study of untreated major depressive disorder. All participants were of European descent. Roughly 30 ml of blood was drawn into EDTA tubes. V shed 4 bases and J shed 1 base, with 16 bases lying between them. This CDR3 has 15 residues. Germline V CDR1 and CDR2: SQVTM, ANQGSEA. Repertoires were generated with immunoSEQ multiplex PCR, while TCRdb's copy carries only in-frame clones and drops some. This table has approximately 20,000 clones, roughly 84% appearing once. The V call is TRBV29-1, the J call TRBJ2-5; D may be TRBD2 (6 bases). What was sequenced was CD4+ T cells from PBMCs. The TCR originated in a woman aged 25 to 39 in good health. The CDR3 nucleotides are TGCAGCGTTGCCCGGGACTCAAGACGCCAAGAGACCCAGTACTTC. Translation gives CSVARDSRRQETQYF. Full variable domain (outside the CDR3, taken from reference TRBV29-1 and TRBJ2-5): SAVISQKPSRDICQRGTSLTIQCQVDSQVTMMFWYRQQPGQSLTLIATANQGSEATYESGFVIDKFPISRPNLTFSTLTVSNMSPEDSSIYLCSVARDSRRQETQYFGPGTRLLVL.